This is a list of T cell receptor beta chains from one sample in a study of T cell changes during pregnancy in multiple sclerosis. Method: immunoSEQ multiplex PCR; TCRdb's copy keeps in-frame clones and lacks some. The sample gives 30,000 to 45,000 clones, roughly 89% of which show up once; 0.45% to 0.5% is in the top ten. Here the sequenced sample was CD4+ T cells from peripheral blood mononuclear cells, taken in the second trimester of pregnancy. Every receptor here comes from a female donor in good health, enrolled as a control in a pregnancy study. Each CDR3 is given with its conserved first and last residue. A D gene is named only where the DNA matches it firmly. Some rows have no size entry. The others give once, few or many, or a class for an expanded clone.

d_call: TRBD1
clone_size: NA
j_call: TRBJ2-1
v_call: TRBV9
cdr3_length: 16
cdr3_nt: TGTGCCAGCAGCGCCCGGGACAGTTCGGGCAGAAATGAGCAGTTCTTC
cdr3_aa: CASSARDSSGRNEQFF

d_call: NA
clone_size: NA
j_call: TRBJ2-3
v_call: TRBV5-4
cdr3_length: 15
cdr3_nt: TGTGCCAGCAGCTTGAGGGCAGGGAGCACAGATACGCAGTATTTT
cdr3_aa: CASSLRAGSTDTQYF

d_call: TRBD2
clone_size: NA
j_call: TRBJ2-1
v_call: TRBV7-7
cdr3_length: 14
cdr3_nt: TGTGCTAGCAGCTTAGAGGTACAGCGGGGGGAGCAGTTCTTC
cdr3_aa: CASSLEVQRGEQFF

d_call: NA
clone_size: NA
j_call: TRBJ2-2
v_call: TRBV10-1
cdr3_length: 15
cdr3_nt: TGCGCCAGCCTTCGGGGACAACGTAACACCGGGGAGCTGTTTTTT
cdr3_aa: CASLRGQRNTGELFF

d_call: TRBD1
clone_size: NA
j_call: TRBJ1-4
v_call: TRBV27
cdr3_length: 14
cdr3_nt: TGTGCCAGCAGCCGTGGGACAGGGGATGAAAAACTGTTTTTT
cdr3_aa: CASSRGTGDEKLFF

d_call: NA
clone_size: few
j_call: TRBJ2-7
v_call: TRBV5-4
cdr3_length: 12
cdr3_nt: TGTGCCAGCAGCTTGGGTACCTACGAGCAGTACTTC
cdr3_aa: CASSLGTYEQYF

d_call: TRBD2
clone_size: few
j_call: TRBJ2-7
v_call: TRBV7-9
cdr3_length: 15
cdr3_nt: TGTGCCAGCAGCTTAGGTAGCGGGAGATTTGTCGAGCAGTACTTC
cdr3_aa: CASSLGSGRFVEQYF

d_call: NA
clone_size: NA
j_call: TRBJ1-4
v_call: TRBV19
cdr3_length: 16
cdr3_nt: TGTGCCAGTAGGATAAGAACAGGGTCAACTAATGAAAAACTGTTTTTT
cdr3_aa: CASRIRTGSTNEKLFF

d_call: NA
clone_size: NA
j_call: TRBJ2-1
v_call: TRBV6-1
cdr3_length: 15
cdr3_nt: TGTGCCAGCAGTGAAATCTCGACATTTACCAATGAGCAGTTCTTC
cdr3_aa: CASSEISTFTNEQFF

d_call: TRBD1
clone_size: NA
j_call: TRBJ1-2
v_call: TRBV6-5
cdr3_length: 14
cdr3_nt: TGTGCCAGCAGACGACAGGACAGGGTTGTGGGCTACACCTTC
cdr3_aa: CASRRQDRVVGYTF

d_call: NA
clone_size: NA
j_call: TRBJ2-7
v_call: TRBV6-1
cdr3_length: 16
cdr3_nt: TGTGCCAGCAGTGTACAGGATAGTGGCAGTAGCTACGAGCAGTACTTC
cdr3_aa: CASSVQDSGSSYEQYF

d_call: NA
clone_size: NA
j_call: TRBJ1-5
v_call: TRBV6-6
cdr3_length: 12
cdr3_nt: TGTGCCAGTCAGGGCCCCAATCAGCCCCAGCATTTT
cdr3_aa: CASQGPNQPQHF

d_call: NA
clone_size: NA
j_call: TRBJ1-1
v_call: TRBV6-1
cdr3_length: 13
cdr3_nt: TGTGCCAGCAGCTCCATGAGTGGTTTAGAAGCTTTCTTT
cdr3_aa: CASSSMSGLEAFF

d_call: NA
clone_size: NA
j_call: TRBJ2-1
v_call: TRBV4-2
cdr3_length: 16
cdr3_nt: TGTGCCAGCAGCCAAGATATCAGCGGAGCCTACAATGAGCAGTTCTTC
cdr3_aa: CASSQDISGAYNEQFF

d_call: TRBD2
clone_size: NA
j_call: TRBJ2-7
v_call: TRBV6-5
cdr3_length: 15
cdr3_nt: TGTGCCAGCGGGGCGGGAGGTACGTCCTCCTACGAGCAGTACTTC
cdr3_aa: CASGAGGTSSYEQYF

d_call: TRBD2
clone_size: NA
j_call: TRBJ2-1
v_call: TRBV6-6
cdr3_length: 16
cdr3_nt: TGTGCCAGCAGAACCCGAACTAGCGGGATTGGCGATGAGCAGTTCTTC
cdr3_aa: CASRTRTSGIGDEQFF

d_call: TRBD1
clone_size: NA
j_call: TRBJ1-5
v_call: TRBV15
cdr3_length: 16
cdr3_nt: TGTGCCACCAGCAGAGGGGGGAACAGGGGATCCCAGCCCCAGCATTTT
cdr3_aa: CATSRGGNRGSQPQHF

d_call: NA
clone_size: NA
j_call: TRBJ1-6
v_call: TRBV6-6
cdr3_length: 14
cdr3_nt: TGTGCCAGCAGTCCTGAGGTGAATAATTCACCCCTCCACTTT
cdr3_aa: CASSPEVNNSPLHF

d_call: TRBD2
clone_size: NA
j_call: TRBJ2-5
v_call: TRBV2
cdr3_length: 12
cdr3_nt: TGTGCCAGCGGGGAGGGTTTGAAGACCCAGTACTTC
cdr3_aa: CASGEGLKTQYF

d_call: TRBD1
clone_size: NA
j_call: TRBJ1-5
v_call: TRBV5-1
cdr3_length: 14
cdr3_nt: TGCGCCAGCAGCTTGGGGGACAGGAATCAGCCCCAGCATTTT
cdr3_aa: CASSLGDRNQPQHF

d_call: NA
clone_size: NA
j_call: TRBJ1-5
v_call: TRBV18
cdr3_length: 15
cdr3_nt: TGTGCCAGCTCACCGTCGACTATGTTGGATCAGCCCCAGCATTTT
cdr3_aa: CASSPSTMLDQPQHF

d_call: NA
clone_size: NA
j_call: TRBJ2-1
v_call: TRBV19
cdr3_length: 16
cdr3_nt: TGTGCCAGTAGTATCACAGCGGCGAGCTCCTACAATGAGCAGTTCTTC
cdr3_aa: CASSITAASSYNEQFF

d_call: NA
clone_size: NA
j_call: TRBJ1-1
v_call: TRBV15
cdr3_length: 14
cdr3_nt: TGTGCCACCAGCAGCTGGGAAGGGAGCACTGAAGCTTTCTTT
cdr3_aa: CATSSWEGSTEAFF

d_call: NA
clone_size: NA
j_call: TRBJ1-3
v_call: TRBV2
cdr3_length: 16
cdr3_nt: TGTGCCAGCAGTTGGGCAGGGATGAACTCTGGAAACACCATATATTTT
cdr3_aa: CASSWAGMNSGNTIYF

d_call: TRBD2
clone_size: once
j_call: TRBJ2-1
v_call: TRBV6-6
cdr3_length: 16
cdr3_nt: TGTGCCAGCAGTTACCCAATCGGGGGGGCGGAAAATGAGCAGTTCTTC
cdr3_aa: CASSYPIGGAENEQFF

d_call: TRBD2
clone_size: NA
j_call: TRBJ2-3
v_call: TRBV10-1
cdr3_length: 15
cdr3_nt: TGCGCCAGCAGTGTGGCTAGCGGGGGCACAGATACGCAGTATTTT
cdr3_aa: CASSVASGGTDTQYF

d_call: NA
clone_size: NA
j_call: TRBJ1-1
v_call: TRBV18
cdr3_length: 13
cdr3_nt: TGTGCCAGCCGGGGGGGTAGGGTCACTGAAGCTTTCTTT
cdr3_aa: CASRGGRVTEAFF

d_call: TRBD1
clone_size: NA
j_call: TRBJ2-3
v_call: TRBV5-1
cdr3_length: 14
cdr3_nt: TGCGCCAGCACAGGGACAGGTAACACAGATACGCAGTATTTT
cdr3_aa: CASTGTGNTDTQYF

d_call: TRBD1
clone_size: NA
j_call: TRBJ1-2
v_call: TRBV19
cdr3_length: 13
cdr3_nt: TGTGCCAGTAGTGGGACAGGTGCCTATGGCTACACCTTC
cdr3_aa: CASSGTGAYGYTF

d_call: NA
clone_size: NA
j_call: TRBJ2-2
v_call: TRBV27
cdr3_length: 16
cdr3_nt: TGTGCCAGCAGTTTCCAGGGTGATGTCGGGTCCGGGGAGCTGTTTTTT
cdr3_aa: CASSFQGDVGSGELFF

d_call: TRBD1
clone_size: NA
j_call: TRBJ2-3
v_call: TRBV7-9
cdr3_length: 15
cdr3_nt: TGTGCCAGCAGCCCAGGGACAGGGAGAGGGTATACGCAGTATTTT
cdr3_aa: CASSPGTGRGYTQYF

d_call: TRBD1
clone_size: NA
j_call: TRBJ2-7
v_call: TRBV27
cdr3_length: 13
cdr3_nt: TGTGCCAGCGGAGACAGGGGTTCCTACGAGCAGTACTTC
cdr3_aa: CASGDRGSYEQYF

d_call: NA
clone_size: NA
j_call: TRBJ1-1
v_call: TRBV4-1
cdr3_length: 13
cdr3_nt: TGCGCCAGCAGCCCGGGACAGAACACTGAAGCTTTCTTT
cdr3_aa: CASSPGQNTEAFF

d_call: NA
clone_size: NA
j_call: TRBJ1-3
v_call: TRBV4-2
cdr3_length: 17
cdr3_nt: TGTGCCAGCAGCCAAGTGTCTTCGGAGTCGTTCGGAAACACCATATATTTT
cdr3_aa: CASSQVSSESFGNTIYF

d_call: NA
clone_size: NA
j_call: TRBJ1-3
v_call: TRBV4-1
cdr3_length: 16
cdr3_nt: TGCGCCAGCAGCCAAGGCCGGGCAGGGAGGGCAAACACCATATATTTT
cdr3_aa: CASSQGRAGRANTIYF

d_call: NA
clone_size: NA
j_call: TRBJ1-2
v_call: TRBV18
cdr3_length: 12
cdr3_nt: TGTGCCAGCTCACCCGTATTCTATGGCTACACCTTC
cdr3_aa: CASSPVFYGYTF

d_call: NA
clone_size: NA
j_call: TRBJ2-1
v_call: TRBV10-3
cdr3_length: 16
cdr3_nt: TGTGCCATCAGTCCCCGTATTACGGGGGAAGGCGGTGAGCAGTTCTTC
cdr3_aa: CAISPRITGEGGEQFF

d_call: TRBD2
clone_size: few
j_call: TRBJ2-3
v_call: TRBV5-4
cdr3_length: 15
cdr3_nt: TGTGCCAGCAGCGACAAGGCGGGGGGGCTGGATACGCAGTATTTT
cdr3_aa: CASSDKAGGLDTQYF

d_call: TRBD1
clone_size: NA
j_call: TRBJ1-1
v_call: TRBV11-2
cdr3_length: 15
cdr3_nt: TGTGCCAGCAGCTTAGAACCCAGGACAGGGGGCGTATCTTTCTTT
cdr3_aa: CASSLEPRTGGVSFF

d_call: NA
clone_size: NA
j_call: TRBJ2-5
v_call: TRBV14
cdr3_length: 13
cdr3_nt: TGTGCCAGCAGCCAAATAGCCCAAGAGACCCAGTACTTC
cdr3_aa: CASSQIAQETQYF

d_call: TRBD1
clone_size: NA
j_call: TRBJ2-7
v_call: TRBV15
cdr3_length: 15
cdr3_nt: TGTGCCACCAGCAGAGATAGAGGGACAGGGAACGAGCAGTACTTC
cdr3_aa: CATSRDRGTGNEQYF

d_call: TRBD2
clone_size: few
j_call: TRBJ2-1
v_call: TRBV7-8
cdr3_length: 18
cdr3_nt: TGTGCCAGCAGCTTAGGTTTACGGGCGGGAGGCTCCTACAATGAGCAGTTCTTC
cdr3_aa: CASSLGLRAGGSYNEQFF

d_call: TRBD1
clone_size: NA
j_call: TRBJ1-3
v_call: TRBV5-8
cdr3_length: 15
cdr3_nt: TGTGCCAGCAGCTTGGAGGGGGCAGGTCGTAACACCATATATTTT
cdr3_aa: CASSLEGAGRNTIYF

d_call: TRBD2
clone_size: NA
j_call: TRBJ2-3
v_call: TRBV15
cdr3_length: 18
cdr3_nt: TGTGCCACCAGTCCCGAAAAGGGGGCGGGAGGGCCAAGAGATACGCAGTATTTT
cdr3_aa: CATSPEKGAGGPRDTQYF

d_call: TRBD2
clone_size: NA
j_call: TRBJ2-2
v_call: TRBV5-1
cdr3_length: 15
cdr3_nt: TGCGCCAGCGGCGGAGTAGCGGGTCTCACCGGGGAGCTGTTTTTT
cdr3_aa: CASGGVAGLTGELFF

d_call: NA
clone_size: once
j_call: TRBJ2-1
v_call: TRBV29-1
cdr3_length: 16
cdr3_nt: TGCAGCGTTGAATCTGGGCAGGGCAGCTCCTACAATGAGCAGTTCTTC
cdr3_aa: CSVESGQGSSYNEQFF

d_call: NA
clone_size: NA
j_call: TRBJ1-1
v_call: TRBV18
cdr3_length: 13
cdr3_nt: TGTGCCAGCTCGCCCCCCGGGAACACTGAAGCTTTCTTT
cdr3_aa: CASSPPGNTEAFF

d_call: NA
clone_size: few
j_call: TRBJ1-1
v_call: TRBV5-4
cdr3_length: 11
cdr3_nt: TGTGCCAGCACGGGAGGCACTGAAGCTTTCTTT
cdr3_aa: CASTGGTEAFF

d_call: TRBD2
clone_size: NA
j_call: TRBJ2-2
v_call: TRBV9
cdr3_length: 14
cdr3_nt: TGTGCCAGCAGCGAGACTAGCGGCACCGGGGAGCTGTTTTTT
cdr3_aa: CASSETSGTGELFF

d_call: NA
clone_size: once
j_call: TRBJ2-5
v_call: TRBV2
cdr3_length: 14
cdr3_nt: TGTGCCAGCAGTACGCAGGGGGGCCAAGAGACCCAGTACTTC
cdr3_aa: CASSTQGGQETQYF

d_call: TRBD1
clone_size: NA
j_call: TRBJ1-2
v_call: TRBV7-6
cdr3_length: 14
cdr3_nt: TGTGCCAGCAGCCCACAGGGGGCCCAATATGGCTACACCTTC
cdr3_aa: CASSPQGAQYGYTF

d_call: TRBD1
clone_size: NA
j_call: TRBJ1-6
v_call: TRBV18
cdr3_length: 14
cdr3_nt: TGTGCCAGCTCACGAGACAGGGGAGATTCACCCCTCCACTTT
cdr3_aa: CASSRDRGDSPLHF